The clone carrying this TCR beta chain has just one count. Its target is not known. The data are from a study of cytomegalovirus exposure and HLA in healthy donors. The study, taken as a whole, reports: Earlier analysis yielded a pattern in which most TCR beta V segments were productive about 90% or about 30% of the time. Later work associated 16,951 TCR beta sequences with HLA alleles at 0.05 false discovery rate. Serostatus for CMV was the only available immune exposure information. Per a later analysis, HLA-associated TCR beta chains showed more clonal expansion than other, equally common TCR beta chains.

The ends lost 5 bases at V and 8 bases at J; junction bases unmatched: 8. The CDR3 contains 14 residues. Germline V gives CDR1 MDHEN, CDR2 SYDVKM. Researchers ran the PCR with 60 Vbeta and 13 Jbeta primers. Generated by immunoSEQ multiplex PCR, the TCRdb table keeps only in-frame clones and is missing some. The data contain around 180,000 clones, roughly 80% of them singletons. Sequenced sample: PBMCs. The TCR sequence derives from a man aged 55 to 70 in good health and CMV-seronegative. V is TRBV28 and J is TRBJ1-4, with TRBD1 matching over 7 bases. CDR3 coding DNA: TGTGCCAGCAGTCTGACAGGGCCGGGCGAAAAACTGTTTTTT. Translated: CASSLTGPGEKLFF. Based on the CDR3 plus reference TRBV28 and TRBJ1-4, the full variable domain is DVKVTQSSRYLVKRTGEKVFLECVQDMDHENMFWYRQDPGLGLRLIYFSYDVKMKEKGDIPEGYSVSREKKERFSLILESASTNQTSMYLCASSLTGPGEKLFFGSGTQLSVL.